The T cell receptor (beta chain) under discussion was sequenced for a study of metastatic and nonmetastatic thyroid tumors. Background on the study: Repertoire comparison spanned blood and tumor or nodule tissue of malignant and benign thyroid patients. The study, taken as a whole, reports: Reports indicated that malignant thyroid tumors showed significantly higher TCR beta diversity than benign nodules did, in blood and tumor.

Sample share makes this clone medium-sized. The target antigen is unknown. Germline V lookup: CDR1 LGHDT, CDR2 YNNKEL (reference sequence). V lost 2 bases and J 8 bases, leaving 12 bases between the germline ends. The CDR3 is 13 amino acids. Using MiXCR, TCRdb re-called clones from the PCR reads. The table lists about 5,000 clones, 34% of them singletons. Thyroid surgery took place with no prior treatment in any patient. This sequence joins TRBV3-1 and TRBJ1-2; a weak D match, TRBD1 (6 bases). The sample comprised adjacent normal tissue. This receptor was obtained from a male donor with papillary thyroid cancer or a benign thyroid nodule (not recorded which). Some clones in this sample may be carry-over from other donors' samples. CDR3 sequence (DNA): TGTGCCAGCAGCCAAAGACAGGCGGGGGGCTACACCTTC. This translates into CASSQRQAGGYTF.